This T cell receptor (beta chain) originates from a study of T cell responses to AZD1222 COVID-19 vaccine. Study-level points and caveats: Two doses of AZD1222 preceded a rise in Spike-specific TCR breadth and depth. Possibly, clonal diversity was underestimated; donors were largely white British and included more females. The span of vaccine-associated CD4 TCRs extended across spike, with dominance at 160-218 and 743-854. At baseline, seropositivity was found in only 6 or 7 AZD1222 recipients.

Assay: immunoSEQ multiplex PCR; the TCRdb copy retains only in-frame clones and omits some. The data show 97,000 or so clones, with around 82% seen just once and about 17% held by the top ten. Germline V gives CDR1 LNHDA, CDR2 SQIVND (reference sequence). Trimming stripped 6 bases from V and 6 bases from J, with 9 bases between. CDR3 size: 12 residues. In the case of this clone: Its antigen is as yet unknown.

The sequence came from an adult in good health. This specimen consisted of peripheral blood, obtained on day 0 of AZD1222 vaccination. The chain combines TRBV19 with TRBJ1-3, with no clear D. The CDR3 is CASSFRENTIYF. CDR3 nucleotide sequence: TGTGCCAGTAGCTTCCGGGAAAACACCATATATTTT.